A selection of T cell receptor beta chains follows, all from one sample in a study of blood T cell repertoires in COVID-19. This table comes from immunoSEQ multiplex PCR, and its TCRdb copy is limited to in-frame clones, with some not included. This table has about 97,000 clones, approximately 86% appearing once. Input material: peripheral blood. These receptors all come from a man between 45 and 60 years old with active or convalescent COVID-19. The CDR3 runs from the conserved cysteine through the conserved F or W. A D gene is named only where the DNA matches it firmly. A row's size may be missing; if present it is once, few, many or a size class.

v_call: TRBV19; j_call: TRBJ2-3; d_call: TRBD2; clone_size: -; cdr3_aa: CASSALAGGGDTQYF; cdr3_nt: TGTGCCAGTAGTGCGCTAGCGGGGGGAGGAGATACGCAGTATTTT
v_call: TRBV5-8; j_call: TRBJ1-2; d_call: -; clone_size: -; cdr3_aa: CASSLAGVDYGYTF; cdr3_nt: TGTGCCAGCAGCTTGGCAGGGGTGGACTATGGCTACACCTTC
v_call: TRBV19; j_call: TRBJ2-3; d_call: -; clone_size: -; cdr3_aa: CASSIRQGTTDTQYF; cdr3_nt: TGTGCCAGTAGTATTCGGCAGGGAACCACAGATACGCAGTATTTT
v_call: TRBV18; j_call: TRBJ2-2; d_call: TRBD2; clone_size: -; cdr3_aa: CASSPLAGQNTGELFF; cdr3_nt: TGTGCCAGCTCACCACTAGCGGGACAGAACACCGGGGAGCTGTTTTTT
v_call: TRBV25-1; j_call: TRBJ1-6; d_call: TRBD1; clone_size: -; cdr3_aa: CASSETGLGNSPLHF; cdr3_nt: TGTGCCAGCAGTGAGACAGGGTTGGGTAATTCACCCCTCCACTTT
v_call: TRBV5-5; j_call: TRBJ1-4; d_call: TRBD1; clone_size: -; cdr3_aa: CASSRDRGRSNEKLFF; cdr3_nt: TGTGCCAGCAGTCGTGACAGGGGGCGATCTAATGAAAAACTGTTTTTT
v_call: TRBV6-5; j_call: TRBJ2-7; d_call: TRBD1; clone_size: -; cdr3_aa: CASSRDRGHEQYF; cdr3_nt: TGTGCCAGCAGCCGGGACAGGGGTCACGAGCAGTACTTC
v_call: TRBV19; j_call: TRBJ2-7; d_call: TRBD1; clone_size: few; cdr3_aa: CASRRTGTDEQYF; cdr3_nt: TGTGCCAGTCGAAGGACAGGGACCGACGAGCAGTACTTC
v_call: TRBV21-1; j_call: TRBJ2-3; d_call: -; clone_size: -; cdr3_aa: CASSKDRLCTDTQYF; cdr3_nt: TGTGCCAGCAGCAAAGACAGGCTCTGCACAGATACGCAGTATTTT
v_call: TRBV11-2; j_call: TRBJ2-3; d_call: -; clone_size: -; cdr3_aa: CASRPQGLVLTDTQYF; cdr3_nt: TGTGCCAGCAGGCCCCAGGGCTTAGTTTTAACAGATACGCAGTATTTT
v_call: TRBV2; j_call: TRBJ2-5; d_call: -; clone_size: -; cdr3_aa: CASRRGGETQYF; cdr3_nt: TGTGCCAGCAGGAGGGGGGGAGAGACCCAGTACTTC
v_call: TRBV27; j_call: TRBJ2-3; d_call: TRBD2; clone_size: -; cdr3_aa: CASSFLGLAGGADTQYF; cdr3_nt: TGTGCCAGCAGTTTTCTCGGACTAGCGGGAGGGGCAGATACGCAGTATTTT
v_call: TRBV19; j_call: TRBJ1-6; d_call: -; clone_size: -; cdr3_aa: CASSISEGLNSPLHF; cdr3_nt: TGTGCCAGTAGTATCTCTGAGGGTCTGAATTCACCCCTCCACTTT
v_call: TRBV18; j_call: TRBJ2-5; d_call: -; clone_size: -; cdr3_aa: CASSPGEQETQYF; cdr3_nt: TGTGCCAGCTCACCCGGAGAGCAAGAGACCCAGTACTTC
v_call: TRBV7-2; j_call: TRBJ1-4; d_call: -; clone_size: -; cdr3_aa: CASSLDSFGRKKLFF; cdr3_nt: TGTGCCAGCAGCTTAGACAGTTTCGGGAGAAAGAAACTGTTTTTT
v_call: TRBV7-9; j_call: TRBJ1-1; d_call: -; clone_size: -; cdr3_aa: CASSRDYTEAFF; cdr3_nt: TGTGCCAGCAGCCGGGATTACACTGAAGCTTTCTTT
v_call: TRBV19; j_call: TRBJ2-1; d_call: TRBD2; clone_size: once; cdr3_aa: CASSVTGLARNEQFF; cdr3_nt: TGTGCCAGTAGTGTTACGGGACTAGCGAGGAATGAGCAGTTCTTC
v_call: TRBV15; j_call: TRBJ2-5; d_call: -; clone_size: -; cdr3_aa: CATSRAPIPSQETQYF; cdr3_nt: TGTGCCACCAGCAGAGCCCCGATTCCTAGCCAAGAGACCCAGTACTTC
v_call: TRBV6-2/TRBV6-3; j_call: TRBJ1-6; d_call: -; clone_size: -; cdr3_aa: CASSYEGANSPLHF; cdr3_nt: TGTGCCAGCAGTTACGAGGGCGCAAATTCACCCCTCCACTTT
v_call: TRBV5-1; j_call: TRBJ2-1; d_call: -; clone_size: -; cdr3_aa: CASSYDNGGNEQFF; cdr3_nt: TGCGCCAGCAGCTACGATAACGGTGGCAATGAGCAGTTCTTC
v_call: TRBV7-2; j_call: TRBJ1-2; d_call: -; clone_size: -; cdr3_aa: CASSLGSGAEGYTF; cdr3_nt: TGTGCCAGCAGCTTAGGCTCAGGGGCTGAAGGCTACACCTTC
v_call: TRBV24-1; j_call: TRBJ2-3; d_call: TRBD2; clone_size: once; cdr3_aa: CATSDSARGAADTQYF; cdr3_nt: TGTGCCACCAGTGATTCCGCGCGGGGGGCCGCAGATACGCAGTATTTT
v_call: TRBV7-9; j_call: TRBJ2-5; d_call: TRBD2; clone_size: -; cdr3_aa: CASSLTSGGQETQYF; cdr3_nt: TGTGCCAGCAGCTTGACTAGCGGGGGACAAGAGACCCAGTACTTC
v_call: TRBV6-1; j_call: TRBJ1-4; d_call: TRBD1; clone_size: -; cdr3_aa: CASSEGQGVSEKLFF; cdr3_nt: TGTGCCAGCAGTGAAGGACAGGGTGTAAGTGAAAAACTGTTTTTT
v_call: TRBV7-8; j_call: TRBJ2-1; d_call: TRBD1; clone_size: few; cdr3_aa: CASSSTGGGEQFF; cdr3_nt: TGTGCCAGCAGCTCTACAGGGGGCGGGGAGCAGTTCTTC
v_call: TRBV6-5; j_call: TRBJ2-5; d_call: TRBD1; clone_size: once; cdr3_aa: CASSYNAPGGDGTQYF; cdr3_nt: TGTGCCAGCAGTTACAACGCCCCAGGGGGCGATGGGACCCAGTACTTC
v_call: TRBV5-1; j_call: TRBJ2-2; d_call: -; clone_size: -; cdr3_aa: CASMKGGNTGELFF; cdr3_nt: TGCGCCAGCATGAAGGGAGGGAACACCGGGGAGCTGTTTTTT
v_call: TRBV6-2/TRBV6-3; j_call: TRBJ1-6; d_call: -; clone_size: once; cdr3_aa: CASSPPGLRNSPLHF; cdr3_nt: TGTGCCAGCAGTCCGCCTGGGCTTCGAAATTCACCCCTCCACTTT
v_call: TRBV28; j_call: TRBJ2-6; d_call: -; clone_size: -; cdr3_aa: CASREDPGANVLTF; cdr3_nt: TGTGCCAGCAGGGAGGATCCTGGGGCCAACGTCCTGACTTTC
v_call: TRBV5-5; j_call: TRBJ1-6; d_call: -; clone_size: once; cdr3_aa: CASSSDAGRDSPLHF; cdr3_nt: TGTGCCAGCAGCTCGGACGCCGGGCGGGACTCACCCCTCCACTTT
v_call: TRBV28; j_call: TRBJ2-3; d_call: TRBD2; clone_size: -; cdr3_aa: CASSIPGLAGGRTDTQYF; cdr3_nt: TGTGCCAGCAGTATCCCGGGACTAGCGGGGGGCCGGACAGATACGCAGTATTTT
v_call: TRBV4-1; j_call: TRBJ2-1; d_call: -; clone_size: -; cdr3_aa: CASSQETGDHHPLSEGQFF; cdr3_nt: TGCGCCAGCAGCCAAGAGACAGGTGATCATCATCCTCTGAGTGAGGGGCAGTTCTTC